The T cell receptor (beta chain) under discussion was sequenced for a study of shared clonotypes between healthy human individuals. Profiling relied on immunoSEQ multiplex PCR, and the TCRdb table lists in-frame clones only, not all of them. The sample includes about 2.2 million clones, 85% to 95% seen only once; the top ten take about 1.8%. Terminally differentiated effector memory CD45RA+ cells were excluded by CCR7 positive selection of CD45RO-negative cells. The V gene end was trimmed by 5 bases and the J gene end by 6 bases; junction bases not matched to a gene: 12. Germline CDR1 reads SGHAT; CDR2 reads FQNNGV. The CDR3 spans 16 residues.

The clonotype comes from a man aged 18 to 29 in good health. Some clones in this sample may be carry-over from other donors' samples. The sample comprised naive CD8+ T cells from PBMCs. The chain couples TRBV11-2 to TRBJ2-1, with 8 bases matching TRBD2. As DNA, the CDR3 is TGTGCCAGCAGCCTCCCGCGGGGGGAGGGCCGCAATGAGCAGTTCTTC. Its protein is CASSLPRGEGRNEQFF.